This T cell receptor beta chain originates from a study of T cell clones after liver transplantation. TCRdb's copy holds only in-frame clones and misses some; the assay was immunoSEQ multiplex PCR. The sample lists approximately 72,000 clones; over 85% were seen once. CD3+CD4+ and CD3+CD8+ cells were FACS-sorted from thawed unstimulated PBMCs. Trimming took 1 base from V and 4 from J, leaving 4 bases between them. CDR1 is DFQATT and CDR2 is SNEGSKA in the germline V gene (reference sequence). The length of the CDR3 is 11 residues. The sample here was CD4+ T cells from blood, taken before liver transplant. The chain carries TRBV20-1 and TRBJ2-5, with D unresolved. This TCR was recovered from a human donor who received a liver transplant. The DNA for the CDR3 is TGCAGTGCTAGAGTGGGAGAGACCCAGTACTTC. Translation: CSARVGETQYF.